A single sample gave rise to the 18 T cell receptor beta chains below, sequenced in a study of blood T cell repertoires in COVID-19. Some clones are missing from TCRdb's copy, which holds only in-frame ones; the method was immunoSEQ multiplex PCR. Of 200,000 to 250,000 clones listed, about nine tenths are singletons. Source material: peripheral blood. The receptors derive from a man aged 55-75 years with acute or convalescent COVID-19.

This clone was counted a few times. V is TRBV7-9 and J is TRBJ1-2, with D perhaps matching TRBD1 (6 bases). Trimming took 2 bases from V and 3 from J, leaving 13 bases between them. The CDR3 consists of 15 residues. The germline V gene has CDR1 SEHNR and CDR2 FQNEAQ (reference sequence). The CDR3 nucleotides are TGTGCCAGCAGCTTATGGGGGCGGGTCGACTATGGCTACACCTTC. This gives the protein CASSLWGRVDYGYTF.

This clone was seen a single time. V and J are TRBV19 and TRBJ2-7; D may be TRBD1 (5 bases). The V gene lost 1 base and the J gene lost 3 bases, with 10 bases spanning the gap. The CDR3 has 14 residues. Germline lookup yields CDR1 LNHDA and CDR2 SQIVND (reference sequence). The CDR3 nucleotides are TGTGCCAGTAGTATAGCCCAGGGAAACTACGAGCAGTACTTC. It translates to CASSIAQGNYEQYF. The full variable domain, its missing parts supplied by reference TRBV19 and TRBJ2-7, is DGGITQSPKYLFRKEGQNVTLSCEQNLNHDAMYWYRQDPGQGLRLIYYSQIVNDFQKGDIAEGYSVSREKKESFPLTVTSAQKNPTAFYLCASSIAQGNYEQYFGPGTRLTVT.

This chain connects TRBV7-3 to TRBJ2-1; TRBD2 matches 12 bases. With V trimmed by 2 bases and J by 3 bases, 8 bases remained unmatched. CDR3 length: 18 amino acids. Germline-derived CDR1 and CDR2 are SGHTA and FQGTGA. The CDR3 sequence is CASSLEGTSGRHYNEQFF. As DNA, the CDR3 is TGTGCCAGCAGCTTAGAGGGGACTAGCGGGCGACACTACAATGAGCAGTTCTTC. Using reference TRBV7-3 and TRBJ2-1 for the parts outside the CDR3, the full variable domain is GAGVSQTPSNKVTEKGKYVELRCDPISGHTALYWYRQSLGQGPEFLIYFQGTGAADDSGLPNDRFFAVRPEGSVSTLKIQRTERGDSAVYLCASSLEGTSGRHYNEQFFGPGTRLTVL.

The J gene is TRBJ2-1, the V gene TRBV15; 10 nucleotides agree with TRBD2. The length of the CDR3 is 15 residues. V lost 8 bases to trimming and J lost 7 bases; unmatched junction nucleotides: 11. In germline, CDR1 is LNHNV, CDR2 YYDKDF (reference sequence). The chain's CDR3 is CATLRAGGPGNEQFF. The CDR3, as DNA: TGTGCCACCTTGCGAGCGGGAGGGCCTGGAAATGAGCAGTTCTTC.

In its sample, this clone was seen a few times. The chain has TRBV3-1 (or the pseudogene TRBV3-2) and TRBJ1-2; a weak D match, TRBD1 (6 bases). CDR1 is LGHDT and CDR2 is YNNKEL in the germline V gene (reference sequence). This CDR3 has 15 amino acids. Trimming took off 7 bases at V and 0 bases at J, with 15 bases between the two ends. CDR3 region: CASTLQDRANYGYTF. The CDR3 DNA reads as TGTGCCAGCACCCTCCAGGACAGAGCTAACTATGGCTACACCTTC.

This chain joins TRBV6-5 and TRBJ1-1; 7 positions agree with TRBD1. With 0 bases clipped from V and 5 bases from J, the junction kept 3 bases outside the gene matches. CDR1 is MNHEY and CDR2 is SVGAGI in the germline V gene. This CDR3 is 14 amino acids long. The CDR3 DNA follows: TGTGCCAGCAGTTACTCTAACAGGGGAACTGAAGCTTTCTTT. This encodes CASSYSNRGTEAFF.

This CDR3 reads CASRTGNSNQPQHF. CDR3 DNA sequence: TGTGCCAGCAGGACAGGTAATAGCAATCAGCCCCAGCATTTT. The rearrangement joins TRBV16 to TRBJ1-5, with a weak D call TRBD1 (6 bases). Trimming took 6 bases from V and 0 from J, leaving 9 bases between them. Germline V CDR1 and CDR2: KGHSY, FQNENV. The CDR3 covers 14 residues.

The chain joins TRBV5-1 to TRBJ1-2, with D possibly matching TRBD1 (5 bases). The CDR3 sequence is 16 residues long. Trimming removed 3 bases from V and 2 bases from J, with 17 bases in between. CDR1 SGHRS and CDR2 YFSETQ come from the germline V gene. CDR3 sequence (DNA): TGCGCCAGCAGCTCCCACCCCGGGCGACAGAACTATGGCTACACCTTC. Protein: CASSSHPGRQNYGYTF.

This clone was recorded only once. V gene TRBV4-2 combines with J gene TRBJ2-7, with 11 bases matching TRBD2. The CDR3 sequence is 19 residues long. With 1 base clipped from V and 3 bases from J, the junction kept 14 bases outside the gene matches. Germline values: CDR1 LGHNA, CDR2 YNFKEQ. This CDR3 is CASSQGASGRTSYFYEQYF. The DNA of the CDR3 is TGTGCCAGCAGCCAAGGGGCTAGCGGGAGGACCTCCTACTTCTACGAGCAGTACTTC.

J is TRBJ2-5 and V is TRBV11-3; D may be TRBD1 (6 bases). Germline CDR1 reads SGHNT; CDR2 reads YENEEA. The CDR3 is made up of 12 amino acids. V lost 1 base to trimming and J lost 7 bases, with 7 bases between them. The CDR3 reads CASSLVGGTQYF. CDR3 coding DNA: TGTGCCAGCAGCTTAGTAGGGGGGACCCAGTACTTC.

The chain has TRBV6-5 and TRBJ2-5; TRBD1 agrees at 11 bases. The CDR3 length is 14 residues. Germline CDR1 reads MNHEY; CDR2 reads SVGAGI. The V and J ends lost 8 bases and 5 bases, in that order; junction bases with no gene match: 7. The CDR3 DNA is TGTGCCAGCCGTCGGGACAGGGGGATCGAGACCCAGTACTTC. Residues: CASRRDRGIETQYF.

Here the CDR3 reads CASSFQGQNSPLHF. The CDR3, as DNA: TGTGCCAGCAGTTTTCAGGGTCAAAATTCACCCCTCCACTTT. The chain carries TRBV27 and TRBJ1-6; D is possibly TRBD1 (5 bases). The CDR3 consists of 14 residues. The V end lost 3 bases, the J end lost 7 bases, and 10 bases lay between the germline ends. Per germline, CDR1 MNHEY and CDR2 SMNVEV (reference sequence).

The count of this clone is one. V usage is TRBV30 and J usage is TRBJ1-1; D gene uncertain. V was trimmed by 3 bases and J by 1 base, leaving 9 bases between them. The CDR3 runs to 13 residues. Per the germline V gene, CDR1 is GTSNPN and CDR2 is SVGIG (reference sequence). The CDR3 loop is CAWSATGNTEAFF. As DNA, the CDR3 is TGTGCCTGGAGCGCGACTGGGAACACTGAAGCTTTCTTT.

There are a few counts of this clone. The chain joins TRBV27 to TRBJ2-1, with 13 nucleotides matching TRBD2. The CDR3 consists of 17 residues. V was clipped by 6 bases and J by 8 bases; unmatched bases: 13. The germline V gene encodes CDR1 MNHEY and CDR2 SMNVEV (reference sequence). The DNA for the CDR3 is TGTGCCAGCAGGCCTACACCGGGACTAGCGGGAAGGGATGAGCAGTTCTTC. It codes for CASRPTPGLAGRDEQFF.

The CDR3 sequence: CASSIQGLNTEAFF. The CDR3 DNA is TGTGCCAGCAGTATACAGGGCTTGAACACTGAAGCTTTCTTT. This chain links TRBV25-1 with TRBJ1-1; perhaps TRBD1 as D (6 bases). Trimming pared 5 bases from V and 0 bases from J, leaving 10 bases between. Germline CDR1 MGHDK, CDR2 SYGVNS. The CDR3 spans 14 residues.

The CDR3 nucleotides read TGTGCCAGCAGCAGGGTAGGAAACTATGGCTACACCTTC. It encodes CASSRVGNYGYTF. The gene calls are TRBV27 and TRBJ1-2; TRBD1 is a possible D gene (5 bases). This CDR3 is built from 13 residues. Trimming cost V 6 bases and J 2 bases, with 10 bases left between them. Germline V lookup: CDR1 MNHEY, CDR2 SMNVEV (reference sequence).

This clone has a handful of counts. This chain uses TRBV6-1 with TRBJ1-6; 9 positions match TRBD1. This CDR3 contains 16 residues. The germline CDR1 and CDR2 sequences are MNHNS and SASEGT. The junction had 11 bases not matched to a gene; V was cut back by 1 base and J by 13 bases. The CDR3 is CASSEDPGTGFRPLHF. The CDR3 nucleotides are TGTGCCAGCAGTGAAGACCCCGGGACAGGGTTTAGGCCCCTCCACTTT.

The rearrangement links TRBV5-8 to TRBJ2-6; 7 bases map to TRBD1. CDR3 length: 20 amino acids. Trimming cost V 5 bases and J 0 bases; bases outside gene matches: 17. Germline-derived CDR1 and CDR2 are SGHTS and YDEGEE. For the CDR3, the DNA is TGTGCCAGCAGTCGGGGTTTGGGACAGCTTTTTATCTCTGGGGCCAACGTCCTGACTTTC. Protein product: CASSRGLGQLFISGANVLTF.